Listed below are T cell receptor beta chains from one sample, sequenced in a study of blood T cell repertoires in COVID-19. Using immunoSEQ multiplex PCR, the repertoire was profiled, and TCRdb retains in-frame clones only, with some absent. The sample lists about 35,000 clones, 88% occurring once. The sequenced material came from peripheral blood. The receptors shown here come from a human donor in a cohort sampled during active COVID-19. The CDR3 runs from the conserved cysteine through the conserved F or W. D genes are given only for firm matches. Not every row has a clone size; where given, it reads once, few, many or a size class.

CDR3 DNA: TGCGCCAGCAGCTTATCGGGACAGGGGAGTATCGCAGATACGCAGTATTTT
CDR3 protein: CASSLSGQGSIADTQYF
D gene: TRBD1
V gene: TRBV5-1
clone size: NA
J gene: TRBJ2-3

CDR3 DNA: TGTGCCAGCAGCCGGTCTAGGTCCTACGAGCAGTACTTC
CDR3 protein: CASSRSRSYEQYF
D gene: NA
V gene: TRBV14
clone size: NA
J gene: TRBJ2-7

CDR3 DNA: TGTGCCAGCAGCCCCTACAGGGATTCGGACTACGAGCAGTACTTC
CDR3 protein: CASSPYRDSDYEQYF
D gene: NA
V gene: TRBV7-9
clone size: NA
J gene: TRBJ2-7

CDR3 DNA: TGTGCCAGCAGCCTATCTAGCGAAGAGACCCAGTACTTC
CDR3 protein: CASSLSSEETQYF
D gene: NA
V gene: TRBV5-4
clone size: once
J gene: TRBJ2-5

CDR3 DNA: TGTGCCAGCAGCCCGCGGACAAATCCTTGGGAGACCCAGTACTTC
CDR3 protein: CASSPRTNPWETQYF
D gene: NA
V gene: TRBV5-4
clone size: once
J gene: TRBJ2-5

CDR3 DNA: TGTGCCAGCCCCTCCGGACAGGCGAGTAACACCGGGGAGCTGTTTTTT
CDR3 protein: CASPSGQASNTGELFF
D gene: TRBD1
V gene: TRBV18
clone size: NA
J gene: TRBJ2-2

CDR3 DNA: TGCGCCAGCACCGAGGGACAGGGGGGTAATTCACCCCTCCACTTT
CDR3 protein: CASTEGQGGNSPLHF
D gene: TRBD1
V gene: TRBV10-2
clone size: NA
J gene: TRBJ1-6

CDR3 DNA: TGTGCCAGCAGCCCCGGATCACGATTCGACAGGGACACGTATAGCAATCAGCCCCAGCATTTT
CDR3 protein: CASSPGSRFDRDTYSNQPQHF
D gene: TRBD1
V gene: TRBV7-8
clone size: NA
J gene: TRBJ1-5

CDR3 DNA: TGCGCCAGCAGCATAAATGTGGGGCCGAACACCGGGGAGCTGTTTTTT
CDR3 protein: CASSINVGPNTGELFF
D gene: NA
V gene: TRBV5-1
clone size: NA
J gene: TRBJ2-2

CDR3 DNA: TGTGCCAGCAGCCATCTCCCGGGATTGGGAGCCTACGAGCAGTACTTC
CDR3 protein: CASSHLPGLGAYEQYF
D gene: NA
V gene: TRBV11-2
clone size: once
J gene: TRBJ2-7

CDR3 DNA: TGTGCCAGCAGTTTATGGGGGGAGGACTACAATGAGCAGTTCTTC
CDR3 protein: CASSLWGEDYNEQFF
D gene: NA
V gene: TRBV28
clone size: NA
J gene: TRBJ2-1

CDR3 DNA: TGCGCCAGCAGCTTGGCCGCAGGGGTGAACACTGAAGCTTTCTTT
CDR3 protein: CASSLAAGVNTEAFF
D gene: NA
V gene: TRBV5-1
clone size: NA
J gene: TRBJ1-1

CDR3 DNA: TGTGCCAGTAGTATAGTGAGGGCAACTAACTATGGCTACACCTTC
CDR3 protein: CASSIVRATNYGYTF
D gene: NA
V gene: TRBV19
clone size: once
J gene: TRBJ1-2

CDR3 DNA: TGTGCCAGTAGTACCCGACGAGGGCCGGGAAATGAGCAGTTCTTC
CDR3 protein: CASSTRRGPGNEQFF
D gene: NA
V gene: TRBV19
clone size: NA
J gene: TRBJ2-1

CDR3 DNA: TGTGCCAGCAGTTACTCGAGGGTAGGGGGCACCGGGGAGCTGTTTTTT
CDR3 protein: CASSYSRVGGTGELFF
D gene: NA
V gene: TRBV6-6
clone size: once
J gene: TRBJ2-2

CDR3 DNA: TGTGCCAGCAGTCCGGGACAGGGGGCCCCTTTCTCCTACAATGAGCAGTTCTTC
CDR3 protein: CASSPGQGAPFSYNEQFF
D gene: TRBD1
V gene: TRBV11-3
clone size: once
J gene: TRBJ2-1

CDR3 DNA: TGTGCCATCAGTCCGGGACAGGGGTTCTACGAGCAGTACTTC
CDR3 protein: CAISPGQGFYEQYF
D gene: TRBD1
V gene: TRBV10-3
clone size: NA
J gene: TRBJ2-7

CDR3 DNA: TGTGCCAGCAGCCAAGATCAGAGGCTAGCGGGGGGAGGCTATGAGCAGTTCTTC
CDR3 protein: CASSQDQRLAGGGYEQFF
D gene: TRBD2
V gene: TRBV4-2
clone size: NA
J gene: TRBJ2-1

CDR3 DNA: TGCGCCAGCAGCCTGGGACTAGCGGGGGCATACGAGCAGTACTTC
CDR3 protein: CASSLGLAGAYEQYF
D gene: TRBD2
V gene: TRBV5-1
clone size: NA
J gene: TRBJ2-7

CDR3 DNA: TGTGCCAGCAGTGACCCTGCCAGGGCCCAAGAGACCCAGTACTTC
CDR3 protein: CASSDPARAQETQYF
D gene: NA
V gene: TRBV25-1
clone size: NA
J gene: TRBJ2-5

CDR3 DNA: TGTGCCAGCAGCTCATACGGTGGTGGCTACACCTTC
CDR3 protein: CASSSYGGGYTF
D gene: NA
V gene: TRBV7-2
clone size: NA
J gene: TRBJ1-2

CDR3 DNA: TGTGCCAGCAGCTTAGGAAGGGGGCGGAACACCGGGGAGCTGTTTTTT
CDR3 protein: CASSLGRGRNTGELFF
D gene: TRBD1
V gene: TRBV7-8
clone size: NA
J gene: TRBJ2-2

CDR3 DNA: TGTGCCAGTAGTGTCGGTCTTGCTGGGGCCAACGTCCTGACTTTC
CDR3 protein: CASSVGLAGANVLTF
D gene: NA
V gene: TRBV19
clone size: once
J gene: TRBJ2-6

CDR3 DNA: TGTGCCAGCAGTTACTCGATGTCAGGGATTTCACCCCTCCACTTT
CDR3 protein: CASSYSMSGISPLHF
D gene: NA
V gene: TRBV6-2/TRBV6-3
clone size: NA
J gene: TRBJ1-6

CDR3 DNA: TGTGCCAGCAGTCGGACAGGGGGCTACAATGAGCAGTTCTTC
CDR3 protein: CASSRTGGYNEQFF
D gene: TRBD1
V gene: TRBV3-1/TRBV3-2
clone size: once
J gene: TRBJ2-1

CDR3 DNA: TGTGCCAGCAGTTTACACCTAGCGGGAGGGGCTACGCAGTATTTT
CDR3 protein: CASSLHLAGGATQYF
D gene: TRBD2
V gene: TRBV28
clone size: NA
J gene: TRBJ2-3

CDR3 DNA: TGTGCCAGCAGTTACTCTGGCGGGGGCAACACCGGGGAGCTGTTTTTT
CDR3 protein: CASSYSGGGNTGELFF
D gene: NA
V gene: TRBV6-6
clone size: few
J gene: TRBJ2-2

CDR3 DNA: TGTGCCAGCAGCCCTCTTGGACAGGGGTCCTACAATGAGCAGTTCTTC
CDR3 protein: CASSPLGQGSYNEQFF
D gene: TRBD1
V gene: TRBV14
clone size: NA
J gene: TRBJ2-1